This TCR beta chain comes out of a study of T cell repertoires in cytomegalovirus infection. About the study: An indication of both CMV infection and matching HLA type came from public TCR beta signatures.

Looked up from germline, CDR1 is MNHGY and CDR2 is SAAAGT. The CDR3 has 13 residues. General study points: Identification of carriers of CMV plus the relevant HLA was achieved through cumulative public TCR beta family frequency. The response measured ex vivo was dominated by TCR beta clonotypes (HLA-C-restricted and CMV-specific).

One entry per CDR3 protein, called by TCRdb with MiXCR from the reads. This table holds around 330,000 distinct CDR3 sequences, around a sixth found once. Note on this clonotype: What it recognizes is unknown. An end of the junction does not agree with germline; a read error may underlie this.

This TCR derives from a human donor in good health (CMV status not recorded). Some clones in this sample may be carry-over from other donors' samples. The genes are TRBV6-8 and TRBJ1-4; the D is unclear. Sequenced material: PBMCs. As DNA, the CDR3 is TGTGCCAGCAGTTATGAATTCAGGACGCCCGCTTCTTTT. Its protein is CASSYEFRTPASF.